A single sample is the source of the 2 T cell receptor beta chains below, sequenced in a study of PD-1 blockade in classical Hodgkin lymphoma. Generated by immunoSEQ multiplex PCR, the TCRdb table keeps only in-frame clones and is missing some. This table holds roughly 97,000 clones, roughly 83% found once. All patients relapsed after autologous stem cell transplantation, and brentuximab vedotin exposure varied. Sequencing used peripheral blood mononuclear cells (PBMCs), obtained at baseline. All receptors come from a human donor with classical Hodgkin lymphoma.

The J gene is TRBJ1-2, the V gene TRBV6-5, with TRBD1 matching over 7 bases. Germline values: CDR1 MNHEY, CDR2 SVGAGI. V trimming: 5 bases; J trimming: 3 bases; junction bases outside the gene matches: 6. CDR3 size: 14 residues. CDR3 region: CASSTTGSHYGYTF. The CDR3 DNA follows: TGTGCCAGCAGTACGACAGGGAGTCACTATGGCTACACCTTC.

This chain's CDR3 is CAIRPSGSNEQFF. The CDR3 coding sequence is TGTGCCATCAGGCCTAGCGGGAGCAATGAGCAGTTCTTC. The genes are TRBV10-3 and TRBJ2-1, with TRBD2 identical over 10 bases. The CDR3 extends over 13 amino acids. The germline V gene has CDR1 ENHRY and CDR2 SYGVKD. Losses at the gene ends were 6 bases for V and 6 bases for J; bases not matched to a gene: 2.